This record covers a single T cell receptor beta chain. Its antigen is unknown. Amplified TCR beta CDR3 regions came from RNA transcripts. Carried out on the TCR CDR3, a first-round RT-PCR used the HTBI primer set. TCRdb re-derived calls from the multiplex PCR reads in MiXCR, one entry per CDR3 protein. The repertoire includes 400,000 to 550,000 distinct CDR3 sequences, approximately 24% of them detected once, and about 11% sits in the top ten. The CDR3 totals 15 residues. The germline V gene has CDR1 SGHTA and CDR2 FQGTGA. V gave up 1 base and J gave up 6 bases; unmatched junction bases: 4. The entry originates in a study of T cells in Graves' hyperthyroidism and ophthalmopathy. Study-level findings and limits: The authors' 13 V-J model separated ophthalmopathy from stable hyperthyroidism.

The chain combines TRBV7-3 with TRBJ2-2; 8 nucleotides agree with TRBD2. This sequence originates from a woman aged 25 to 45 with Graves' ophthalmopathy. Sequenced material: blood. CDR3 in DNA: TGTGCCAGCAGCTTAATAGCGGGGTGGCCCGGGGAGCTGTTTTTT. As protein: CASSLIAGWPGELFF. The full variable domain, completed using reference TRBV7-3 and TRBJ2-2, is GAGVSQTPSNKVTEKGKYVELRCDPISGHTALYWYRQSLGQGPEFLIYFQGTGAADDSGLPNDRFFAVRPEGSVSTLKIQRTERGDSAVYLCASSLIAGWPGELFFGEGSRLTVL.